A single T cell receptor (beta chain) is shown here with its context. Its target is not known. In TCRdb, the RT-PCR reads were re-called with MiXCR into one record per CDR3 protein. The sample holds 500,000 to 600,000 distinct CDR3 sequences, approximately 7.7% seen once. The source of the sample is a study of response to subunit inactivated influenza vaccine. Looked up from germline, CDR1 is SSHAT and CDR2 is FNYEAQ (reference sequence). V trimming: 1 base; J trimming: 4 bases; junction bases outside the gene matches: 6. The length of the CDR3 is 17 residues. General observations from the study: Each seasonal flu vaccination may recruit only limited new T cells, authors suggested.

The sample consisted of PBMCs from blood, taken roughly 24 months after vaccination. This clonotype was sampled from a man aged 50-75 years who received an inactivated influenza vaccine. The V gene is TRBV7-7, the J gene TRBJ2-3; TRBD2 matches 12 bases. This chain's CDR3 is CASSLEASGRAADTQYF. The CDR3 DNA reads as TGTGCCAGCAGCTTAGAGGCTAGCGGGAGGGCCGCAGATACGCAGTATTTT.